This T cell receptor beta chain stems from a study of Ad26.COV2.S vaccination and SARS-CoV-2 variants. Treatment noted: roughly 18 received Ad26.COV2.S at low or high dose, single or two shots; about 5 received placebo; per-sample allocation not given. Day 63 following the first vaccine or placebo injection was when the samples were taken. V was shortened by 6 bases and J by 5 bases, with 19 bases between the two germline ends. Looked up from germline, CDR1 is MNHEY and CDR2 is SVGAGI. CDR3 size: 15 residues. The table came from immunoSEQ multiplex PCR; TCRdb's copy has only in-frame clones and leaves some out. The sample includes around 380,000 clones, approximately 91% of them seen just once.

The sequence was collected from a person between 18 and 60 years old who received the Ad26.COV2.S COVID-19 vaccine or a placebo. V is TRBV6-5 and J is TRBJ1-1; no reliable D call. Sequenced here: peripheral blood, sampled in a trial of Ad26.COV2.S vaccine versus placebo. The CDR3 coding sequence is TGTGCCAGCAGACCGAGAAGCATCCAGCAGACTGAAGCTTTCTTT. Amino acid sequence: CASRPRSIQQTEAFF.